This is a list of T cell receptor beta chains from one sample in a study of patients and donors after allogeneic stem cell transplantation. TCRdb processed the RT-PCR reads anew with MiXCR; each CDR3 protein has one entry. Of 400,000 to 450,000 distinct CDR3 sequences listed, more than 15% are singletons. The sequenced material came from blood, either unsorted or a sorted T cell fraction (not recorded which). The receptors were gathered from a human donor who was either an allogeneic HSCT recipient or a stem cell or donor lymphocyte infusion donor (not recorded which). It is not recorded whose cells these are; they may come from a transplant donor. The CDR3 runs from the conserved cysteine through the conserved F or W. Each record gives: J gene, clone size, V gene, D gene, CDR3 protein, CDR3 DNA. A D gene is named only where the DNA matches it firmly. Size is stated for part of the rows, as once, few or many counts, or as a class when the clone is expanded.

j_call: TRBJ2-1; clone_size: .; v_call: TRBV4-1; d_call: TRBD1; cdr3_aa: CASSAYHRGRFDNEQFF; cdr3_nt: TGCGCCAGCAGCGCATACCACAGGGGGCGCTTCGACAATGAGCAGTTCTTC
j_call: TRBJ1-2; clone_size: few; v_call: TRBV12-3/TRBV12-4; d_call: .; cdr3_aa: CASSGRIYGYTF; cdr3_nt: TGTGCCAGCAGCGGACGGATCTATGGCTACACCTTC
j_call: TRBJ2-3; clone_size: .; v_call: TRBV20-1; d_call: TRBD1; cdr3_aa: CSAIRDRGWTDTQYF; cdr3_nt: TGCAGTGCTATAAGGGACAGGGGATGGACAGATACGCAGTATTTT
j_call: TRBJ2-7; clone_size: many; v_call: TRBV12-3/TRBV12-4; d_call: .; cdr3_aa: CASSPGWGEQYF; cdr3_nt: TGTGCCAGCAGTCCCGGGTGGGGCGAGCAGTACTTC
j_call: TRBJ2-5; clone_size: .; v_call: TRBV25-1; d_call: .; cdr3_aa: CASRNSGAQYF; cdr3_nt: TGTGCCAGCAGGAATTCCGGGGCCCAGTACTTC
j_call: TRBJ2-7; clone_size: .; v_call: TRBV11-3; d_call: .; cdr3_aa: CASSTQRGQPYEQYF; cdr3_nt: TGTGCCAGCAGCACCCAGCGTGGACAGCCCTACGAGCAGTACTTC
j_call: TRBJ2-7; clone_size: many; v_call: TRBV6-5; d_call: .; cdr3_aa: CASSYRDLTYDEQYF; cdr3_nt: TGTGCCAGCAGTTACCGGGACTTAACCTACGACGAGCAGTACTTC
j_call: TRBJ2-7; clone_size: .; v_call: TRBV5-8; d_call: TRBD1; cdr3_aa: CASSFWRLRTGGREQYF; cdr3_nt: TGTGCCAGCAGCTTCTGGAGATTGAGGACAGGGGGCCGCGAGCAGTACTTC
j_call: TRBJ1-1; clone_size: .; v_call: TRBV6-9; d_call: .; cdr3_aa: CASSPPGTQNTEAFF; cdr3_nt: TGTGCCAGCAGCCCCCCCGGGACACAGAACACTGAAGCTTTCTTT
j_call: TRBJ2-3; clone_size: few; v_call: TRBV10-3; d_call: .; cdr3_aa: CAISVRSADTQYF; cdr3_nt: TGTGCCATCAGTGTCAGGAGCGCAGATACGCAGTATTTT
j_call: TRBJ2-5; clone_size: few; v_call: TRBV11-2; d_call: TRBD2; cdr3_aa: CASSLHPTSGGYQETQYF; cdr3_nt: TGTGCCAGCAGCTTGCACCCGACTAGCGGGGGATACCAAGAGACCCAGTACTTC
j_call: TRBJ2-1; clone_size: few; v_call: TRBV11-3; d_call: .; cdr3_aa: CASSPRATNNEQFF; cdr3_nt: TGTGCCAGCAGCCCCCGCGCGACGAACAATGAGCAGTTCTTC
j_call: TRBJ1-1; clone_size: .; v_call: TRBV20-1; d_call: .; cdr3_aa: CSASRSRDTEAFF; cdr3_nt: TGCAGTGCTAGTAGGAGTCGGGACACTGAAGCTTTCTTT
j_call: TRBJ1-1; clone_size: .; v_call: TRBV25-1; d_call: .; cdr3_aa: CASSEGRAEAFF; cdr3_nt: TGTGCCAGCAGTGAAGGAAGGGCTGAAGCTTTCTTT
j_call: TRBJ1-1; clone_size: few; v_call: TRBV4-1; d_call: .; cdr3_aa: CASSHGTGNTEAFF; cdr3_nt: TGCGCCAGCAGCCACGGGACGGGGAACACTGAAGCTTTCTTT
j_call: TRBJ2-1; clone_size: .; v_call: TRBV12-3/TRBV12-4; d_call: .; cdr3_aa: CASGTLGYNEQFF; cdr3_nt: TGTGCCAGCGGAACCTTAGGGTACAATGAGCAGTTCTTC
j_call: TRBJ2-7; clone_size: few; v_call: TRBV4-1; d_call: TRBD2; cdr3_aa: CASSRLAGIYEQYF; cdr3_nt: TGCGCCAGCAGCCGACTAGCGGGCATCTACGAGCAGTACTTC
j_call: TRBJ2-1; clone_size: .; v_call: TRBV23-1; d_call: TRBD2; cdr3_aa: CASSQSGGRGRNEQFF; cdr3_nt: TGCGCCAGCAGTCAATCCGGCGGGAGAGGAAGGAATGAGCAGTTCTTC
j_call: TRBJ2-2; clone_size: few; v_call: TRBV11-3; d_call: .; cdr3_aa: CASSPRQVNTGELFF; cdr3_nt: TGTGCCAGCAGCCCCCGACAGGTCAACACCGGGGAGCTGTTTTTT
j_call: TRBJ2-3; clone_size: .; v_call: TRBV20-1; d_call: .; cdr3_aa: CSARGGGSVDTQYF; cdr3_nt: TGCAGTGCTAGAGGGGGAGGTTCGGTAGATACGCAGTATTTT
j_call: TRBJ2-5; clone_size: .; v_call: TRBV29-1; d_call: .; cdr3_aa: CSGGEKDF; cdr3_nt: TGCAGCGGGGGAGAGAAAGACTTC